This T cell receptor (beta chain) was captured by sequencing in a study of molecular identifiers for immune sequencing clone quantification. Across the study: In the replicates, RNA derived from approximately 20,000 or 100,000 naive CD8 cells was divided into five parts, and four were sequenced.

CDR3 length equals 17 residues. V trimming: 2 bases; J trimming: 4 bases; junction bases outside the gene matches: 9. Germline CDR1 reads MNHEY; CDR2 reads SMNVEV (reference sequence). In regard to this clonotype: Its target is unknown. This CDR3 is missing its conserved last phenylalanine or tryptophan, likely due to a read error.

Whole-study findings and limits: Highly expanded clone sizes could be underestimated by identical TCR molecules sharing a barcode.

Naive CD8 T cells underwent sorting with the CD8+CD4-CCR7+CD45RA+ definition. TCRdb recomputed calls from the PCR reads with MiXCR, one row per CDR3 protein. The sample carries hundreds of thousands of distinct CDR3 sequences, about 22% recorded once. Sequences were obtained from naive CD8+ T cells from blood, with Jurkat cell RNA spiked in. Subset denoted: FACS-sorted CD8+CD4-CCR7+CD45RA+ naive T cells. This TCR was recovered from a human donor in good health. Some libraries in this study had Jurkat cell RNA spiked in. The V gene is TRBV27, the J gene TRBJ2-3; 10 bases map to TRBD2. The CDR3 reads CASSLTTSGMHSDTQYL. CDR3 coding DNA: TGTGCCAGCAGTTTAACTACTAGCGGGATGCATTCAGATACGCAGTATCTT.